The sequence of this TCR beta chain was determined in a study of Ad26.COV2.S vaccination and SARS-CoV-2 variants. Turning to the study itself: A participant enrolled in the COV1001 Ad26.COV2.S trial arm provided the sample. Into the muscle, Ad26.COV2.S was dosed once or twice, 56 days apart.

Study results and caveats: Measures of TCR breadth and depth may have fallen short of total T cell responses.

V gave up 3 bases and J gave up 7 bases, with 18 bases separating them. This CDR3 comprises 16 residues. Germline CDR1 is KGHSH and CDR2 is LQKENI. Noted treatment: some 20 received Ad26.COV2.S at low or high dose, single or two shots; about 5 received placebo; per-sample allocation not given. The samples were gathered on day 63 after the first injection of vaccine or placebo. This vaccine is an Ad26 vector that expresses the Wuhan-strain SARS-CoV-2 spike. As for this clone: Antigen specificity is unknown.

Generated by immunoSEQ multiplex PCR, the TCRdb table keeps only in-frame clones and is missing some. Of 350,000 to 550,000 clones in the sample, 80% to 90% were seen once. The rearrangement joins TRBV18 to TRBJ1-4; tentative D call: TRBD1 (6 bases). This receptor was identified in a person aged 18-60 years who received the Ad26.COV2.S COVID-19 vaccine or a placebo. The sequenced sample was peripheral blood, obtained in a trial of Ad26.COV2.S vaccine versus placebo. CDR3 nucleotides: TGTGCCAGCTCACCCGAAGTCCGGGGGGCAGGTGAAAAACTGTTTTTT. Its protein product is CASSPEVRGAGEKLFF. The full variable domain, its missing parts supplied by reference TRBV18 and TRBJ1-4, is NAGVMQNPRHLVRRRGQEARLRCSPMKGHSHVYWYRQLPEEGLKFMVYLQKENIIDESGMPKERFSAEFPKEGPSILRIQQVVRGDSAAYFCASSPEVRGAGEKLFFGSGTQLSVL.